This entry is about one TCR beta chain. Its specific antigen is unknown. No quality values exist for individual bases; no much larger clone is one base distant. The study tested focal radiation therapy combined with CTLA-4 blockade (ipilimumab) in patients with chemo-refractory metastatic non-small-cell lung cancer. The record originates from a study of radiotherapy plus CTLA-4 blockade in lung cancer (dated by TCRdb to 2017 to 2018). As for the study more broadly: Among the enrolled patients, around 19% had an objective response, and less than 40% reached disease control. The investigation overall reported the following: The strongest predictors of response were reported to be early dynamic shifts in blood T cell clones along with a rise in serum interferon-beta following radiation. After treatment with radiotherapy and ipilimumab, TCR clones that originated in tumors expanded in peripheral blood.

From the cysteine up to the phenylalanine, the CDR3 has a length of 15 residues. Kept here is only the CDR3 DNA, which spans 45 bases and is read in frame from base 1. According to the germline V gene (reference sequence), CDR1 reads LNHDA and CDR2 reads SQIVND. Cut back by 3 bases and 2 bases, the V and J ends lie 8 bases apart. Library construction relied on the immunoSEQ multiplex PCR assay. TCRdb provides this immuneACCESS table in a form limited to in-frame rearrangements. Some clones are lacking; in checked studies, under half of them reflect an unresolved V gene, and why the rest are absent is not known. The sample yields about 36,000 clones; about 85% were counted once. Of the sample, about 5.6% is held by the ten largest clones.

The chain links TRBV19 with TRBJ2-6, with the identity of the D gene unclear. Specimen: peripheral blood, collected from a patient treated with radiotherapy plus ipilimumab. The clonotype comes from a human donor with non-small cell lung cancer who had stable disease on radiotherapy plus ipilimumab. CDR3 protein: CASSMRNAGANVLTF. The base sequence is TGTGCCAGTAGTATGCGGAACGCTGGGGCCAACGTCCTGACTTTC.